The 27 T cell receptor beta chains in this list originate from one sample, sequenced in a study of OX40 agonist ivuxolimab in advanced cancers. TCRdb's table, derived via immunoSEQ multiplex PCR, lists solely in-frame clones and lacks some. The table has tens of thousands of clones, under 95% seen once. The starting material was CD4+ or CD8+ T cells sorted from blood, obtained in a trial of the OX40 agonist ivuxolimab. Every receptor here comes from an adult with an advanced solid tumor such as melanoma, head and neck, liver or kidney cancer.

V usage is TRBV9 and J usage is TRBJ1-4; D unclear. CDR1 SGDLS and CDR2 YYNGEE come from the germline V gene. The V and J ends lost 1 base and 5 bases respectively, with 6 bases between them. This CDR3 is built from 13 residues. The CDR3 nucleotides read TGTGCCAGCAGCGTAAAGCCGAATGAAAAACTGTTTTTT. It specifies CASSVKPNEKLFF.

This clone was found a few times. The CDR3 coding sequence is TGTGCCAGCAGCTTAGGGTCCCCGTCTGGGGATCAGCCCCAGCATTTT. It codes for CASSLGSPSGDQPQHF. The genes are TRBV7-9 and TRBJ1-5; no clear D gene. There are 16 residues in the CDR3. Germline V lookup: CDR1 SEHNR, CDR2 FQNEAQ (reference sequence). The ends were cut back, 1 base at V and 5 bases at J, with 15 bases in the middle.

This clone showed up just once. The CDR3 sequence is CASSFSGPRPYEQYF. DNA of the CDR3: TGTGCCAGCAGTTTTAGCGGGCCCCGCCCCTACGAGCAGTACTTC. The V and J genes are TRBV28 and TRBJ2-7, with 7 bases lining up with TRBD2. V shed 3 bases and J 2 bases; nucleotides not matched to a gene: 7. The CDR3 runs to 15 residues. Germline lookup yields CDR1 MDHEN and CDR2 SYDVKM. Using reference TRBV28 and TRBJ2-7 for the parts outside the CDR3, the full variable domain is DVKVTQSSRYLVKRTGEKVFLECVQDMDHENMFWYRQDPGLGLRLIYFSYDVKMKEKGDIPEGYSVSREKKERFSLILESASTNQTSMYLCASSFSGPRPYEQYFGPGTRLTVT.

The V gene is TRBV18, the J gene TRBJ2-7, with 7 positions matching TRBD1. V gave up 4 bases and J gave up 3 bases; unmatched junction bases: 6. Germline V CDR1 and CDR2: KGHSH, LQKENI. The CDR3 has 14 amino acids. The CDR3 region is CASSQGTEVYEQYF. CDR3 in DNA: TGTGCCAGCTCACAGGGGACAGAGGTCTACGAGCAGTACTTC.

The chain employs TRBV7-9 and TRBJ2-2, with D perhaps matching TRBD2 (6 bases). The V end was cut by 4 bases, the J end by 4 bases, with 10 bases between. The CDR3 is 14 amino acids. Germline V CDR1 and CDR2: SEHNR, FQNEAQ (reference sequence). DNA for the CDR3: TGTGCCAGCAGCTCCCCCGGGGGCACCGGGGAGCTGTTTTTT. Translating gives CASSSPGGTGELFF.

V gene TRBV28 combines with J gene TRBJ1-6; no clear D gene. From germline, CDR1 is MDHEN and CDR2 SYDVKM. V lost 2 bases to trimming and J lost 0 bases, with 8 bases between them. This CDR3 is 16 amino acids long. CDR3 region: CASSLRFSSYNSPLHF. CDR3 nucleotide sequence: TGTGCCAGCAGTTTACGGTTTAGCTCCTATAATTCACCCCTCCACTTT.

The rearrangement uses TRBV28 and TRBJ2-1; 9 nucleotides match TRBD2. This CDR3 comprises 14 residues. Germline lookup yields CDR1 MDHEN and CDR2 SYDVKM. With V trimmed by 6 bases and J by 7 bases, 7 bases remained unmatched. CDR3 sequence: CASSPGLAINEQFF. The CDR3 DNA follows: TGTGCCAGCAGCCCGGGACTAGCAATTAATGAGCAGTTCTTC.

CDR3 sequence: CASSFRGQYGELFF. The DNA for the CDR3 is TGTGCCAGCAGTTTCCGGGGGCAATACGGGGAGCTGTTTTTT. The chain employs TRBV28 and TRBJ2-2, with D perhaps TRBD1 or TRBD2 (6 bases each). The ends were cut back, 3 bases at V and 7 bases at J, with 12 bases in the middle. Germline CDR1 reads MDHEN; CDR2 reads SYDVKM. The CDR3 totals 14 residues.

CDR3 region: CASSSVDWGYEQYF. The CDR3 coding sequence is TGTGCCAGCAGTTCCGTCGACTGGGGTTACGAGCAGTACTTC. The V and J genes are TRBV28 and TRBJ2-7; D is unclear. V was shortened by 4 bases and J by 4 bases, with 14 bases between the two germline ends. The CDR3 length is 14 residues. In germline, CDR1 is MDHEN, CDR2 SYDVKM.

The chain carries TRBV7-9 and TRBJ2-7; 7 bases align to TRBD2. J gave up 0 bases and V 6 bases, and 8 bases lay outside the gene matches. The CDR3 sequence is 15 residues long. The germline CDR1 and CDR2 sequences are SEHNR and FQNEAQ (reference sequence). Written as DNA, the CDR3 is TGTGCCAGCAGGCCGGGGGGACTTGGCTCCTACGAGCAGTACTTC. Its protein product is CASRPGGLGSYEQYF.

This chain joins TRBV7-9 and TRBJ2-5, with TRBD2 identical over 8 bases. The V gene's germline CDR1 is SEHNR and CDR2 FQNEAQ (reference sequence). The CDR3 is 16 amino acids. Unmatched junction bases numbered 12, after V lost 8 bases and J lost 1 base. CDR3 sequence reads: CASANVLAGGQETQYF. CDR3 DNA sequence: TGTGCCAGCGCCAACGTGCTGGCGGGGGGCCAAGAGACCCAGTACTTC.

This chain connects TRBV4-3 to TRBJ2-7; 9 nucleotides agree with TRBD1. This CDR3 comprises 17 residues. J gave up 4 bases and V 4 bases, and 14 bases lay outside the gene matches. Per germline, CDR1 LGHNA and CDR2 YSLEER. CDR3 nucleotides: TGCGCCAGCAGCCGAGACGCTCCCGGGACAGGGAAGTACGAGCAGTACTTC. This encodes CASSRDAPGTGKYEQYF.

The chain uses TRBV7-2 and TRBJ2-1; the D is unclear. The CDR3 length is 17 residues. Trimming took off 6 bases at V and 9 bases at J, with 27 bases between the two ends. Germline CDR1 SGHTA, CDR2 FQGNSA. CDR3 sequence (DNA): TGTGCCAGCAGATTCCCGGAAGGGTACGGCGGCTTCGGTGAGCAGTTCTTC. Amino acids: CASRFPEGYGGFGEQFF.

The V and J genes are TRBV6-5 and TRBJ2-7; D possibly corresponds to TRBD1 (6 bases). CDR3 length: 14 residues. With 4 bases removed from V and 1 base from J, the gap between germline ends came to 11 bases. Germline V gene data show CDR1 as MNHEY and CDR2 as SVGAGI. The CDR3 protein is CASSLSGASYEQYF. As DNA, the CDR3 is TGTGCCAGCAGTTTGTCAGGGGCTTCCTACGAGCAGTACTTC.

The chain employs TRBV7-9 and TRBJ2-5; D could derive from TRBD1 or TRBD2 (5 bases each). The J call may be incorrect, as the DNA end agrees better with TRBJ2-7. The CDR3 consists of 13 residues. CDR1 is SEHNR and CDR2 is FQNEAQ in the germline V gene (reference sequence). CDR3 nucleotides: TGTGCCAGCAGCTCTCTGGGGGACTACGAGCAGTACTTC. Its protein is CASSSLGDYEQYF.

The rearrangement uses TRBV6-5 and TRBJ2-3; a possible D gene is TRBD2 (8 bases). The CDR3 covers 14 residues. Germline CDR1 and CDR2: MNHEY and SVGAGI. V lost 8 bases, J lost 2 bases, and 14 bases lay in between. CDR3 sequence: CASGTAGATDTQYF. Here the CDR3 DNA reads TGTGCCAGCGGGACAGCGGGAGCCACAGATACGCAGTATTTT.

The chain links TRBV6-6 to TRBJ2-1; TRBD2 aligns across 10 bases. Germline lookup yields CDR1 MNHNY and CDR2 SVGAGI (reference sequence). V was pared by 5 bases and J by 3 bases, with 7 bases of the junction left unmatched. This CDR3 has 16 amino acids. This chain's CDR3 is CASSQTSGPIYNEQFF. CDR3 in DNA: TGTGCCAGCAGTCAGACTAGCGGGCCGATCTACAATGAGCAGTTCTTC.

This clone has a single count. This chain links TRBV27 with TRBJ2-2; D might be TRBD2 (5 bases). CDR3 length: 13 amino acids. Between the trimmed V and J ends, which lost 9 bases and 4 bases, there was a span of 12 bases. Germline CDR1 reads MNHEY; CDR2 reads SMNVEV (reference sequence). The CDR3 here is CASGRRVTGELFF. As DNA, the CDR3 is TGTGCCAGTGGTCGGCGGGTCACCGGGGAGCTGTTTTTT.

V gene TRBV30 combines with J gene TRBJ1-2; no definite D call. The CDR3 consists of 15 residues. Germline V lookup: CDR1 GTSNPN, CDR2 SVGIG (reference sequence). V lost 0 bases and J lost 4, with 15 bases in between. The DNA for the CDR3 is TGTGCCTGGAGTGTGGGGTCAGGAGCTTTCTATGGCTACACCTTC. Its translation: CAWSVGSGAFYGYTF.

The CDR3 spells CSATGANTGELFF. DNA for the CDR3: TGCAGCGCGACGGGGGCGAACACCGGGGAGCTGTTTTTT. The rearrangement links TRBV29-1 to TRBJ2-2, with D possibly matching TRBD2 (6 bases). V lost 7 bases and J lost 0, with 9 bases in between. Germline V CDR1 and CDR2: SQVTM, ANQGSEA. This CDR3 is 13 amino acids long.

V gene TRBV19 combines with J gene TRBJ2-7; perhaps TRBD2 as D (6 bases). The CDR3 contains 13 residues. V was cut by 5 bases and J by 1 base, with 9 bases left in between. The V gene's germline CDR1 is LNHDA and CDR2 SQIVND (reference sequence). CDR3 loop: CASSAGTSYEQYF. The CDR3 nucleotides are TGTGCCAGTAGTGCCGGGACTTCCTACGAGCAGTACTTC.

The V gene is TRBV27, the J gene TRBJ2-1; D ambiguous. CDR3 length equals 13 residues. Germline values: CDR1 MNHEY, CDR2 SMNVEV (reference sequence). V gave up 2 bases and J gave up 5 bases, with 7 bases separating them. DNA for the CDR3: TGTGCCAGCAGTTTAAGTACAAACAATGAGCAGTTCTTC. Amino acids: CASSLSTNNEQFF.

The chain couples TRBV12-5 to TRBJ2-1; possible D gene TRBD2, 5 bases. The V end was cut by 2 bases, the J end by 6 bases, with 11 bases between. The CDR3 spans 14 residues. Germline V gives CDR1 LGHNT, CDR2 FRNRAP. The CDR3 here is CASGLPAGPNEQFF. CDR3 sequence (DNA): TGTGCTAGTGGTTTGCCGGCGGGCCCCAATGAGCAGTTCTTC.

The chain carries TRBV28 and TRBJ2-1, with TRBD2 matching 13 bases. The J segment lost 8 bases and the V segment lost 5 bases, leaving 9 bases of the junction unmatched. Germline loops: CDR1 MDHEN, CDR2 SYDVKM. The CDR3 covers 16 residues. The CDR3 is CASSGTSGEWSDEQFF. The CDR3 DNA sequence: TGTGCCAGCAGTGGGACTAGCGGGGAGTGGTCCGATGAGCAGTTCTTC.

The chain employs TRBV28 and TRBJ2-3, with TRBD2 as a possible D gene (6 bases). The CDR3 is 15 amino acids. The germline V gene encodes CDR1 MDHEN and CDR2 SYDVKM. The V end was cut by 11 bases, the J end by 4 bases, with 22 bases between. DNA of the CDR3: TGTGCCTCCTACGGGGAGGATTTATTTGCAGATACGCAGTATTTT. Translation gives CASYGEDLFADTQYF.

The chain combines TRBV6-6 with TRBJ1-2; 9 positions match TRBD1. Per germline, CDR1 MNHNY and CDR2 SVGAGI (reference sequence). With V trimmed by 8 bases and J by 1 base, 2 bases remained unmatched. CDR3 length equals 13 residues. CDR3 region: CASQTGGNYGYTF. The CDR3 coding sequence is TGTGCCAGCCAGACAGGGGGTAACTATGGCTACACCTTC.

This clone was picked up one time. The J gene is TRBJ2-5, the V gene TRBV30; D is ambiguous. Per the germline V gene, CDR1 is GTSNPN and CDR2 is SVGIG (reference sequence). The CDR3 is made up of 15 amino acids. The V and J ends lost 0 bases and 0 bases respectively, with 11 bases between them. The CDR3 here is CAWSVSGTHQETQYF. The CDR3 DNA follows: TGTGCCTGGAGTGTATCGGGCACGCACCAAGAGACCCAGTACTTC.